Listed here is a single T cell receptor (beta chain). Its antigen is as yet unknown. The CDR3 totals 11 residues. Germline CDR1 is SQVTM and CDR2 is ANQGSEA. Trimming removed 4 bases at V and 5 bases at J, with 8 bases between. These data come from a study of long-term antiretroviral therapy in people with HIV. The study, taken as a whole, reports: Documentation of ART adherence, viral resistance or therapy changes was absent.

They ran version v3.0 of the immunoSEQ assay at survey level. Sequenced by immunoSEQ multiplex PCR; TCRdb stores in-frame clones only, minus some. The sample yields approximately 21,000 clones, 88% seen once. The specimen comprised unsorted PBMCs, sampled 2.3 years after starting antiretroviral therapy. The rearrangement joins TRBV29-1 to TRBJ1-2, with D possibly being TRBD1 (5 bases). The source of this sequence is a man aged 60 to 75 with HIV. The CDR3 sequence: CSVGRQYGYTF. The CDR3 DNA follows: TGCAGCGTTGGGCGACAGTATGGCTACACCTTC.